This TCR beta chain was recorded in a study of cytomegalovirus exposure and HLA in healthy donors. Study outcomes and limitations: Under in vitro conditions, three CMV-associated chains were confirmed as specific for CMV antigens. Both high specificity and high sensitivity reportedly marked the classifier's diagnosis of cytomegalovirus status.

60 Vbeta and 13 Jbeta primers were used in PCR. The repertoire was sequenced with immunoSEQ multiplex PCR; TCRdb's copy has only in-frame clones and lacks some. The repertoire holds 210,000 or so clones, with 70% to 90% as singletons. Germline V gene data show CDR1 as SGHTA and CDR2 as FQGNSA. This CDR3 is built from 16 residues. Trimming removed 5 bases from V and 2 bases from J; junction bases left unmatched: 7. In regard to this clone: Its specificity is not known.

This sequence joins TRBV7-2 and TRBJ2-3; 10 bases align to TRBD2. This clonotype originated in a human donor in good health. Input material: PBMCs. CDR3 region: CASSVKTSGVTDTQYF. Written as DNA, the CDR3 is TGTGCCAGCAGCGTTAAAACTAGCGGGGTCACAGATACGCAGTATTTT. The full variable domain, completed using reference TRBV7-2 and TRBJ2-3, is GAGVSQSPSNKVTEKGKDVELRCDPISGHTALYWYRQSLGQGLEFLIYFQGNSAPDKSGLPSDRFSAERTGGSVSTLTIQRTQQEDSAVYLCASSVKTSGVTDTQYFGPGTRLTVL.